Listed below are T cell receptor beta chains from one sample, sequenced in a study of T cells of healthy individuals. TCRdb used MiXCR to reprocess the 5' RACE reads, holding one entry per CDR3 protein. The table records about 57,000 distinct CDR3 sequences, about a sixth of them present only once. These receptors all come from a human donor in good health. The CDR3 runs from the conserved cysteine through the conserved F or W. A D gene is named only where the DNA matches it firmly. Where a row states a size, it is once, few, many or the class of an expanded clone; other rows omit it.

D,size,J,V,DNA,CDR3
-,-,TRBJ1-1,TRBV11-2,TGTGCCAGCAGCTTACAGTTCTTGAACACTGAAGCTTTCTTT,CASSLQFLNTEAFF
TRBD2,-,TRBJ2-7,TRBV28,TGTGCCATCTTTTCTAGCGGGGGGACCCCGGGGAACGAGCAGTACTTC,CAIFSSGGTPGNEQYF
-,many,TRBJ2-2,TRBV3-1,TGTGCCAGCAGCCAATTTTTCCGGACGGTTAACACCGGGGAGCTGTTTTTT,CASSQFFRTVNTGELFF
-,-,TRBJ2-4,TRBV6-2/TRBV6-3,TGTGCCAGCAGTTACTCGCTATTTCAACCGGGCCGGAGAAATGCCAAAAACATTCAGTACTTC,CASSYSLFQPGRRNAKNIQYF
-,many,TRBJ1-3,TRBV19,TGTGCCAGTAGTATCGCTGGTTCCTCTGGAAACACCATATATTTT,CASSIAGSSGNTIYF
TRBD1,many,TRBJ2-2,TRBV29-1,TGCAGCGTTGAACTAGGGGGCGTGGGCACCGGGGAGCTGTTTTTT,CSVELGGVGTGELFF
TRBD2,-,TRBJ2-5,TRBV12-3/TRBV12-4,TGTGCCAGCAGTCCCTTGACTAGCTCAGGGTTAGAGACCCAGTACTTC,CASSPLTSSGLETQYF
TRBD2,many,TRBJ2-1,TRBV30,TGTGCCTGGAGGCCCGCGGGAGGGAGCTCCTACAATGAGCAGTTCTTC,CAWRPAGGSSYNEQFF
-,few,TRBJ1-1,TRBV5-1,TGCGCCAGCAGCTTAGGTGGCAGTTTGAACACTGAAGCTTTCTTT,CASSLGGSLNTEAFF
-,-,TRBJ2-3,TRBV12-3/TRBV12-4,TGTGCCAGCCGGTCGGCGGATACGCAGTATTTT,CASRSADTQYF
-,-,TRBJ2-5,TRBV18,TGTGCCAGCTCACCTCCCGGGGACCGGAGAGAGTACTTC,CASSPPGDRREYF
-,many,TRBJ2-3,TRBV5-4,TGTGCCAGCAGCTTGGAGGTAGGGGGAGATACGCAGTATTTT,CASSLEVGGDTQYF
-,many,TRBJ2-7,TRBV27,TGTGCCAGCAAGACCAGGGGATCTCTAGGCCACGAGCAGTACTTC,CASKTRGSLGHEQYF
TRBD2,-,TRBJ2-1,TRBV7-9,TGTGCCAGCAGCCCAAGACTAGCGGAGGGCAATGAGCAGTTCTTC,CASSPRLAEGNEQFF
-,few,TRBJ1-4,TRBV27,TGTGCCAGCAGTTTAAGGTGGCGGATTAATGAAAAACTGTTTTTT,CASSLRWRINEKLFF
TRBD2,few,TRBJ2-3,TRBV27,TGTGCCACTGGACTAGCAACGTCCACAGATACGCAGTATTTT,CATGLATSTDTQYF
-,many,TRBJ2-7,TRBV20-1,TGCAGTGCTAAGGGGGGAGGGATCTACGAGCAGTACTTC,CSAKGGGIYEQYF
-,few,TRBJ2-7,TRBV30,TGTGCCTGGAACGAACAGGGCGGGAACTACGAGCAGTACTTC,CAWNEQGGNYEQYF
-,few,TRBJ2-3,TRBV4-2,TGTGCCAGCAGCCAAGCGAGGTGGATTCCTAGGACAGATACGCAGTATTTT,CASSQARWIPRTDTQYF
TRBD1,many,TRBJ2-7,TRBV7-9,TGTGCCAGCAGCTTTGCTACAGGGGCTGCCTACGAGCAGTACTTC,CASSFATGAAYEQYF
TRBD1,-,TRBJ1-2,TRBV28,TGTGCCAGCAGTTTAACAGGACAGGAGTATGGCTACACCTTC,CASSLTGQEYGYTF
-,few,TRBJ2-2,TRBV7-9,TGTGCCAGCAGCTTAGAGAGTCCCGGGGAGCTGTTTTTT,CASSLESPGELFF
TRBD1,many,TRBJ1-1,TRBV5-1,TGCGCCAGCAGCGGGACCGGGACAGAGAACACTGAAGCTTTCTTT,CASSGTGTENTEAFF
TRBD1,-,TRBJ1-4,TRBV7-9,TGTGCCAGCAGTTCCGTTCGGCCGGGACAGGGAGAAAAACTGTTTTTT,CASSSVRPGQGEKLFF
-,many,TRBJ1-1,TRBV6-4,TGTGCCAGCAGTACGACACCGAACACTGAAGCTTTCTTT,CASSTTPNTEAFF
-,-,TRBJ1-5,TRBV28,TGTGCCAGCACGGCCACCGGGGGGATCAATCAGCCCCAGCATTTT,CASTATGGINQPQHF
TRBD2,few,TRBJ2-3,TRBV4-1,TGCGCCAGCAGCCCTACGCCGGGACTAGCCCCAGATACGCAGTATTTT,CASSPTPGLAPDTQYF
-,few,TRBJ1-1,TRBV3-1,TGTGCCAGCAGCCAAGGTCAGGCCCTTGAAGCTTTCTTT,CASSQGQALEAFF